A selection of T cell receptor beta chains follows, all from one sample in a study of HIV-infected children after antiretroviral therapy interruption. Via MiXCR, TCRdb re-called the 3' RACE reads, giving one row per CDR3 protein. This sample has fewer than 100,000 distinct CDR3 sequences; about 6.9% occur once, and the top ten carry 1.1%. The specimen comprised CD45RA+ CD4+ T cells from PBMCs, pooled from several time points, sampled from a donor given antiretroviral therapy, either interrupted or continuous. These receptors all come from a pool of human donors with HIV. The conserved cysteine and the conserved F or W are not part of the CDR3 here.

ASSFAEHNQPQH	TRBV12-3/TRBV12-4	TRBJ1-5
ASRGGGTHEQY	TRBV19	TRBJ2-7
SAMGPGTYEQY	TRBV29-1	TRBJ2-7
ASSIWADSSYEQY	TRBV5-8	TRBJ2-7
ASSQDLGETQY	TRBV14	TRBJ2-5
ASSRFAVQAGASYNEQF	TRBV7-2	TRBJ2-1
ASTPRRRGNTEAF	TRBV12-3/TRBV12-4	TRBJ1-1
ASSTPGLTGANVLT	TRBV19	TRBJ2-6
ASSLGAALLDEQY	TRBV5-1	TRBJ2-7
SVARANEKLF	TRBV29-1	TRBJ1-4
ASSLGEGATLH	TRBV5-1	TRBJ1-6
ASSQDPVAASF	TRBV3-1	TRBJ1-1
ASSQVWAVADTQY	TRBV3-1	TRBJ2-3
ASTGPSYNSPLH	TRBV5-4	TRBJ1-6
ASSFLRTSGSGEQY	TRBV28	TRBJ2-7
ASSRLLGPSGEQY	TRBV11-2	TRBJ2-7
ASSQTSGELF	TRBV5-1	TRBJ2-2
ASSRRQGAF	TRBV28	TRBJ1-1
ASRTTGASVKPNTDTQY	TRBV7-8	TRBJ2-3
ASSVTSGGPQETQY	TRBV5-4	TRBJ2-5
ASSLTSDSPLH	TRBV6-2/TRBV6-3	TRBJ1-6
ASSPRTETNTEAF	TRBV7-8	TRBJ1-1
AISESGQTNYGYT	TRBV10-3	TRBJ1-2
ASSFGPLHSGRGTDTQY	TRBV7-3	TRBJ2-3
ASSPGWTGNYEQY	TRBV19	TRBJ2-7
ASSPNSNGGDQPQH	TRBV18	TRBJ1-5
ASSLQTGTGELF	TRBV27	TRBJ2-2
ASSGDRRYSNQPQH	TRBV19	TRBJ1-5
ASSLGNGYSPLH	TRBV5-5	TRBJ1-6
ASSDRPLETQY	TRBV2	TRBJ2-5
ASSLGTSGGLRNEQF	TRBV5-1	TRBJ2-1
ASSIDRAGNTIY	TRBV5-1	TRBJ1-3
ASSLIGGSGQETQY	TRBV7-7	TRBJ2-5
ASRGQGITGELF	TRBV19	TRBJ2-2
ASSLQGETQY	TRBV4-1	TRBJ2-5
ASSPSGGATTYEQY	TRBV5-1	TRBJ2-7
ASSLEIGYNEQF	TRBV7-2	TRBJ2-1
SARDAGPTDTQY	TRBV20-1	TRBJ2-3
ASMRVPSD	TRBV10-1	TRBJ2-4
ASSSLGGWTEAF	TRBV5-1	TRBJ1-1
ASSSTRDRAF	TRBV12-3/TRBV12-4	TRBJ1-1
ASSLWADQYNEQF	TRBV5-6	TRBJ2-1
ASSSRIGEYGYT	TRBV11-2	TRBJ1-2
ASSPTVKETQY	TRBV18	TRBJ2-5
ASSPTGAGDQPQH	TRBV18	TRBJ1-5
ASSLTGAPDGYT	TRBV12-3/TRBV12-4	TRBJ1-2
AISDPPRGNQETQY	TRBV10-3	TRBJ2-5
ATSGPGGASKTYLGGYT	TRBV24-1	TRBJ1-2
ASSEYQQSSTDTQY	TRBV6-1	TRBJ2-3
ASSPGVENEQF	TRBV7-2	TRBJ2-1
ASSLEGGRSFPGELF	TRBV7-8	TRBJ2-2
ASSLQLAGGPKTQY	TRBV19	TRBJ2-5
ASSQESLREKLF	TRBV3-1	TRBJ1-4